This T cell receptor (beta chain) was observed in a study of cytomegalovirus exposure and HLA in healthy donors. Study-level findings and limits: An apparent linkage of common viral pathogens to several of the most significant clusters emerged in a later analysis. Other equally common chains were less clonally expanded than HLA-associated TCR beta chains, a later analysis showed. In vitro checks showed that a few CMV-associated chains really do target CMV antigens. As was reported, the classifier diagnosed cytomegalovirus status with high specificity and sensitivity.

Primers included in the PCR were 60 Vbeta and 13 Jbeta primers. The repertoire was sequenced with immunoSEQ multiplex PCR; TCRdb's copy has only in-frame clones and lacks some. The profile shows 140,000 or so clones, 70% to 75% of them singletons. Trimming pared 4 bases from V and 6 bases from J, leaving 13 bases between. The length of the CDR3 is 13 residues. Per germline, CDR1 SGHDN and CDR2 FVKESK. This clone appeared once. What it recognizes is unknown. This receptor was obtained from a woman in her 30s in good health and CMV-seronegative. Source material: PBMCs. The genes are TRBV14 and TRBJ2-7, with a possible D match to TRBD2 (6 bases). DNA for the CDR3: TGTGCCAGCAGCCCGCTTTTGGGAGGCGAGCAGTACTTC. The encoded protein is CASSPLLGGEQYF.